Following are 20 T cell receptor beta chains from one sample sequenced in a study of T cell clonality in common variable immunodeficiency. Overall study results and limits: Fewer deletions and N-nucleotide insertions were reportedly seen in common variable immunodeficiency TCR beta sequences.

Their cognate antigens are unknown. The table came from immunoSEQ multiplex PCR; TCRdb's copy has only in-frame clones and leaves some out. This table holds approximately 8,800 clones. The sequenced sample was peripheral blood mononuclear cells. These receptors all come from a human donor with common variable immunodeficiency.

A word on this clone: The read ends 3 residues before the CDR3 terminus; that terminus is restored from the germline J gene. This chain links TRBV7-6 with TRBJ2-1; possible D gene TRBD1, 5 bases. Germline V gene sequence: CDR1 SGHVS, CDR2 FNYEAQ. Trimming left V 1 base short and J 1 base short, with 14 bases between. CDR3 length equals 17 residues. The CDR3 spells CASSLVGRSGSYNEQFF. The CDR3 DNA, read in part, is TGTGCCAGCAGCTTAGTTGGTAGATCAGGGTCCTACAATGAG. Filled out from reference TRBV7-6 and TRBJ2-1, the complete variable domain reads GAGVSQSPRYKVTKRGQDVALRCDPISGHVSLYWYRQALGQGPEFLTYFNYEAQQDKSGLPNDRFSAERPEGSISTLTIQRTEQRDSAMYRCASSLVGRSGSYNEQFFGPGTRLTVL.

As regards this clone: The read ends 3 residues before the CDR3 terminus; that terminus is restored from the germline J gene. The chain is built from TRBV29-1 and TRBJ2-7, with 7 bases lining up with TRBD2. With 6 bases clipped from V and 0 bases from J, the junction kept 5 bases outside the gene matches. The CDR3 is 13 amino acids. Germline values: CDR1 SQVTM, CDR2 ANQGSEA. The CDR3 loop reads CSVASGSSYEQYF. Partial CDR3 DNA: TGCAGCGTGGCTAGCGGAAGCTCCTACGAG.

CDR3 DNA, as far as it was read: TGTGCCAGCAGCTTAGCGTCTCAGAGGTCCTATAATTCACCC. Its protein product is CASSLASQRSYNSP. The CDR3, in full, reads CASSLASQRSYNSPLHF. V gene TRBV7-8 combines with J gene TRBJ1-6, with unresolved D. The CDR3 end lies 3 residues beyond the end of the read and is filled in from the germline J gene. Trimming shortened V by 0 bases and J by 1 base, and 10 bases separated the two germline ends. The CDR3 totals 17 residues. The germline CDR1 and CDR2 sequences are SGHVS and FQNEAQ.

In the case of this clone: The CDR3 end is not reached by the read, which stops 3 residues before it; the germline J gene fills it in. The V call is TRBV5-1, the J call TRBJ1-2; 8 nucleotides line up with TRBD1. Germline V CDR1 and CDR2: SGHRS, YFSETQ. This CDR3 region has 14 residues. The CDR3 region is CASSLRQGAGGYTF. The sequenced part of the CDR3 DNA is TGCGCCAGCAGCTTGCGGCAGGGGGCTGGGGGC.

Details on this clone: Read sequence stops 3 residues before the CDR3 end, and the germline J gene provides the missing end. The chain combines TRBV19 with TRBJ1-2; the match to TRBD1 covers 12 bases. The germline gives CDR1 LNHDA, CDR2 SQIVND (reference sequence). The ends lost 3 bases at V and 4 bases at J; junction bases unmatched: 3. The CDR3 covers 15 residues. CDR3 residues: CASSMGTGGSYGYTF. The part of the CDR3 DNA that was read is TGTGCCAGTAGTATGGGGACAGGGGGCAGCTATGGC.

Note on this clone: The read halts 3 residues ahead of the CDR3 end, with the missing end drawn from the germline J gene. J is TRBJ1-1 and V is TRBV19, with 7 nucleotides matching TRBD1. The CDR3 consists of 13 residues. V lost 9 bases, J lost 5 bases, and 9 bases stayed unmatched. CDR1 and CDR2 (germline): LNHDA, SQIVND (reference sequence). Incomplete CDR3 DNA: TGTGCCAGCAAACAAACAGGGGTAACTGAA. Residues: CASKQTGVTE. The entire CDR3 reads CASKQTGVTEAFF.

Frequency places this clone as medium-sized. The read ends 3 residues early relative to the CDR3; the germline J gene fills the gap. V and J are TRBV4-1 and TRBJ2-2; D remains unclear. This CDR3 contains 13 residues. The V end lost 0 bases, the J end lost 7 bases, and 6 bases lay between the germline ends. CDR1 is MGHRA and CDR2 is YSYEKL in the germline V gene. The CDR3 sequence: CASSQEIDGELFF. The sequenced CDR3 bases are TGCGCCAGCAGCCAAGAAATAGACGGGGAG.

Details on this clone: Coverage ceases 3 residues before the CDR3 finishes, and the germline J gene fills in the end. The J gene is TRBJ2-5, the V gene TRBV18; 9 nucleotides match TRBD2. The trim removed 4 bases at V and 1 base at J, leaving 1 base unmatched. The CDR3 length is 14 residues. Germline-derived CDR1 and CDR2 are KGHSH and LQKENI. The sequenced CDR3 bases are TGTGCCAGCTCACAGACTAGCGGCCAAGAGACC. This translates into CASSQTSGQET. The complete CDR3 protein is CASSQTSGQETQYF.

CDR3 DNA, as far as it was read: TGTGCCAGCAGCTTAGCCCGACAGGTCTACGGGGAG. Translation gives CASSLARQVYGE. The complete CDR3 reads CASSLARQVYGELFF. This chain connects TRBV7-2 to TRBJ2-2; a weak D match, TRBD1 (6 bases). The CDR3 goes on 3 residues after the read ends, and that part is filled in from the germline J gene. Germline V gene data show CDR1 as SGHTA and CDR2 as FQGNSA. V was trimmed by 0 bases and J by 7 bases, leaving 12 bases between them. The CDR3 totals 15 residues.

This clone shows up as medium-sized by frequency. The read terminates 3 residues ahead of where the CDR3 ends, so the germline J gene completes it. This rearrangement joins TRBV30 to TRBJ1-1; TRBD1 might be the D (5 bases). The V end was cut by 4 bases, the J end by 5 bases, with 17 bases between. Germline V lookup: CDR1 GTSNPN, CDR2 SVGIG (reference sequence). The CDR3 length is 14 residues. The sequenced CDR3 bases are TGTGCCTGGATAGAAGGGGCGCGAGGTACTGAA. It translates to CAWIEGARGTE. In full, the CDR3 is CAWIEGARGTEAFF. The complete variable domain, with remaining parts taken from reference TRBV30 and TRBJ1-1, reads SQTIHQWPATLVQPVGSPLSLECTVEGTSNPNLYWYRQAAGRGLQLLFYSVGIGQISSEVPQNLSASRPQDRQFILSSKKLLLSDSGFYLCAWIEGARGTEAFFGQGTRLTVV.

To note about this clone: The read terminates 3 residues ahead of where the CDR3 ends, so the germline J gene completes it. The J gene is TRBJ1-1, the V gene TRBV18, with a weak D call TRBD1 (6 bases). V gave up 2 bases and J gave up 4 bases, with 14 bases separating them. Germline V CDR1 and CDR2: KGHSH, LQKENI. The CDR3 contains 15 residues. The CDR3 bases that were read are TGTGCCAGCTCACCATATTCAGGGGATTTCACTGAA. This codes for CASSPYSGDFTE. The whole CDR3 reads CASSPYSGDFTEAFF.

A remark on this clone: Read sequence stops 3 residues before the CDR3 end, and the germline J gene provides the missing end. The chain recombines TRBV5-1 with TRBJ2-7, with TRBD2 matching 10 bases. The CDR3 consists of 14 residues. CDR1 and CDR2 (germline): SGHRS, YFSETQ. V lost 4 bases and J lost 4; bases outside the gene matches: 5. CDR3 bases read: TGCGCCAGCAGCAACCCGACTAGCGGGTACGAG. Translation: CASSNPTSGYE. The whole CDR3 is CASSNPTSGYEQYF.

A word on this clone: The read falls 3 residues short of the CDR3 end, and the missing part is taken from the germline J gene. V gene TRBV7-9 combines with J gene TRBJ2-1; 12 nucleotides agree with TRBD2. The CDR3 is made up of 15 amino acids. Per germline, CDR1 SEHNR and CDR2 FQNEAQ (reference sequence). Trimming took 5 bases from V and 4 from J; bases not matched to a gene: 3. Incomplete CDR3 DNA: TGTGCCAGCAGCATTCTAGCGGGAGGGTACAATGAG. Its protein product is CASSILAGGYNE. The whole CDR3 reads CASSILAGGYNEQFF.

A note on this clone: The read terminates 3 residues ahead of where the CDR3 ends, so the germline J gene completes it. The V and J genes are TRBV18 and TRBJ2-4; D is unclear. Trimming took 2 bases from V and 8 from J, leaving 10 bases between them. Germline CDR1 is KGHSH and CDR2 is LQKENI. The CDR3 length is 13 residues. The CDR3 loop reads CASSPSSGYIQYF. The sequenced part of the CDR3 DNA is TGTGCCAGCTCACCATCATCCGGGTACATT.

As to this clone: The CDR3 end falls 3 residues outside the read, so it is completed with the germline J gene. The V gene is TRBV7-3, the J gene TRBJ2-5, with TRBD1 identical over 7 bases. Germline V gene data show CDR1 as SGHTA and CDR2 as FQGTGA. Trimming took 0 bases from V and 6 from J; bases not matched to a gene: 1. This CDR3 is built from 13 residues. The CDR3 DNA, read in part, is TGTGCCAGCAGCTTAACGACAGGGCAGACC. Protein product: CASSLTTGQT. The whole CDR3 sequence reads CASSLTTGQTQYF.

This clone is labeled medium-sized based on frequency. The CDR3 goes on 3 residues after the read ends, and that part is filled in from the germline J gene. The chain is built from TRBV7-2 and TRBJ1-1, with no clear D. V shed 3 bases and J shed 4 bases, with 15 bases lying between them. The CDR3 length is 15 residues. Germline CDR1 reads SGHTA; CDR2 reads FQGNSA. The CDR3 DNA, read in part, is TGTGCCAGCAGCTTGACACTAGCTGTAGGCACTGAA. Its protein is CASSLTLAVGTE. The CDR3 as a whole reads CASSLTLAVGTEAFF.

About this clone itself: The sequenced fragment ends 3 residues before the CDR3 boundary, so the rest is inferred from the germline J gene. The rearrangement links TRBV6-2 or TRBV6-3 to TRBJ2-1; D is possibly TRBD2 (6 bases). This CDR3 is 16 amino acids long. V was clipped by 0 bases and J by 0 bases, with 9 bases between them. Per germline, CDR1 MNHEY and CDR2 SVGEGT. CDR3 region: CASSYSPGGSYNEQFF. The CDR3 bases that were read are TGTGCCAGCAGTTACTCCCCCGGGGGCTCCTACAATGAG.

Concerning this clone itself: The CDR3 end lies 3 residues beyond the end of the read and is filled in from the germline J gene. The genes are TRBV7-2 and TRBJ2-3; D might be TRBD1 (5 bases). Per the germline V gene, CDR1 is SGHTA and CDR2 is FQGNSA. The CDR3 covers 11 residues. V was pared by 8 bases and J by 6 bases, with 9 bases between. The CDR3 region is CASASGDTQYF. The sequenced part of the CDR3 DNA is TGTGCCAGCGCCTCAGGGGATACG.

On this clone itself: Read coverage stops 3 residues before the CDR3 terminus; the germline J gene supplies the remainder. The chain uses TRBV19 and TRBJ1-3; D unresolved. The germline V gene encodes CDR1 LNHDA and CDR2 SQIVND (reference sequence). The CDR3 is 12 amino acids. V lost 3 bases and J lost 9, with 9 bases in between. The CDR3 spells CASSIGLGTIYF. Incomplete CDR3 DNA: TGTGCCAGTAGTATCGGACTTGGCACC.

As concerns this clone: The read comes to an end 3 residues before the CDR3 does, leaving the germline J gene to fill in the end. The chain combines TRBV7-6 with TRBJ2-3; D is ambiguous. In germline, CDR1 is SGHVS, CDR2 FNYEAQ. The CDR3 is 15 residues long. V was pared by 5 bases and J by 8 bases, with 20 bases between. The CDR3 spells CASSEDKLISRTQYF. CDR3 DNA (partial): TGTGCCAGCAGCGAAGACAAGCTTATCTCACGTACG.